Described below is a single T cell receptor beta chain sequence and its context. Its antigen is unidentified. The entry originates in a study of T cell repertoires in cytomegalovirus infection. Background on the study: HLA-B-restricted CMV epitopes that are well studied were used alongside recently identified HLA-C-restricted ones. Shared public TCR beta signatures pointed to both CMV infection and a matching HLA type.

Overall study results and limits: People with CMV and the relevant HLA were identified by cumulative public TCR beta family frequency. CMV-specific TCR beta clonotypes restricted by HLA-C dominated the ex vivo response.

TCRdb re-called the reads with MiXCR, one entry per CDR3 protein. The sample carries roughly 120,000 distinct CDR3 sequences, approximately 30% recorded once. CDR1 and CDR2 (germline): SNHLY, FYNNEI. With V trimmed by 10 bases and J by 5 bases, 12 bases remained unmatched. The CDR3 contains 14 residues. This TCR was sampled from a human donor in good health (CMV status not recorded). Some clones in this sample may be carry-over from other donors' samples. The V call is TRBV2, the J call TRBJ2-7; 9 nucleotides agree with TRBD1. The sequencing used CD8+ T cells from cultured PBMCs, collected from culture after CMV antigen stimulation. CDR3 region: CATAQGAGGHEQYF. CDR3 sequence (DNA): TGTGCCACCGCACAGGGGGCAGGGGGCCACGAGCAGTACTTC.